One sample yielded the 23 T cell receptor beta chains listed below, sequenced in a study of long-term antiretroviral therapy in people with HIV. Run at survey level, the immunoSEQ assay was version v3.0. TCRdb's copy holds only in-frame clones and misses some; the assay was immunoSEQ multiplex PCR. The sample consists of 13,000 or so clones, around three quarters of them appearing once. This material consisted of unsorted PBMCs, taken 3.2 years before starting antiretroviral therapy. Receptors originate from a man aged 40-49 years with HIV.

The chain links TRBV19 to TRBJ2-2; D unclear. CDR1 is LNHDA and CDR2 is SQIVND in the germline V gene (reference sequence). The CDR3 extends over 13 amino acids. With 2 bases removed from V and 3 bases from J, the gap between germline ends came to 4 bases. DNA of the CDR3: TGTGCCAGTAGTATAACAGACACCGGGGAGCTGTTTTTT. Residues: CASSITDTGELFF. The whole variable domain, remainder taken from reference TRBV19 and TRBJ2-2, is DGGITQSPKYLFRKEGQNVTLSCEQNLNHDAMYWYRQDPGQGLRLIYYSQIVNDFQKGDIAEGYSVSREKKESFPLTVTSAQKNPTAFYLCASSITDTGELFFGEGSRLTVL.

This clone was observed a handful of times. This sequence joins TRBV30 and TRBJ2-2, with no clear D. V was clipped by 4 bases and J by 0 bases, with 9 bases between them. Germline CDR1 GTSNPN, CDR2 SVGIG (reference sequence). The CDR3 loop spans 14 amino acids. CDR3 in amino acids: CAWTVLSNTGELFF. CDR3 nucleotide sequence: TGTGCCTGGACAGTCCTTTCGAACACCGGGGAGCTGTTTTTT.

This clone was counted a few times. CDR3 loop: CASSLTRQGLSYEQYF. DNA of the CDR3: TGTGCCAGCAGCTTAACCCGACAGGGGCTCTCCTACGAGCAGTACTTC. The rearrangement uses TRBV7-9 and TRBJ2-7, with 8 bases identical to TRBD1. The germline V gene encodes CDR1 SEHNR and CDR2 FQNEAQ (reference sequence). With V trimmed by 2 bases and J by 0 bases, 6 bases remained unmatched. The CDR3 runs to 16 residues.

Of note for this clone: The same CDR3 also results from other DNA sequences found in this sample. The rearrangement uses TRBV5-1 and TRBJ1-1; D unclear. Per the germline V gene, CDR1 is SGHRS and CDR2 is YFSETQ. Trimming took off 0 bases at V and 3 bases at J, with 6 bases between the two ends. CDR3 length equals 13 residues. Here the CDR3 DNA reads TGCGCCAGCAGCTTGGACAGAGACACTGAAGCTTTCTTT. Its protein product is CASSLDRDTEAFF. Full variable domain (rest looked up from reference TRBV5-1 and TRBJ1-1): KAGVTQTPRYLIKTRGQQVTLSCSPISGHRSVSWYQQTPGQGLQFLFEYFSETQRNKGNFPGRFSGRQFSNSRSEMNVSTLELGDSALYLCASSLDRDTEAFFGQGTRLTVV.

This clone was found once. This chain connects TRBV5-8 to TRBJ1-5; TRBD1 matches 7 bases. V shed 4 bases and J 4 bases; nucleotides not matched to a gene: 8. The CDR3 is 15 residues long. Per germline, CDR1 SGHTS and CDR2 YDEGEE. The CDR3 region is CASSLQDRPNQPQHF. As DNA, the CDR3 is TGTGCCAGCAGCCTTCAGGACAGGCCGAATCAGCCCCAGCATTTT.

A single count supports this clone. V and J are TRBV25-1 and TRBJ2-6, with no clear D. The CDR3 is 13 residues long. Germline CDR1 reads MGHDK; CDR2 reads SYGVNS. V lost 9 bases, J lost 2 bases, and 8 bases lay in between. This CDR3 reads CASRETGANVLTF. The CDR3 DNA reads TGTGCCAGTAGAGAAACTGGGGCCAACGTCCTGACTTTC.

The genes are TRBV7-9 and TRBJ2-3; 7 nucleotides match TRBD2. The germline gives CDR1 SEHNR, CDR2 FQNEAQ (reference sequence). CDR3 length equals 14 residues. V was pared by 2 bases and J by 6 bases, with 5 bases of the junction left unmatched. The CDR3 DNA is TGTGCCAGCAGCTTACAAGCGGGAAGGGATACGCAGTATTTT. It is translated as CASSLQAGRDTQYF.

J is TRBJ1-3 and V is TRBV9; possible D gene TRBD1, 5 bases. The V gene's germline CDR1 is SGDLS and CDR2 YYNGEE. The germline V and J ends were trimmed by 3 bases and 0 bases, with 10 bases remaining between them. The CDR3 totals 15 residues. CDR3 sequence: CASSAGGGSGNTIYF. CDR3 coding DNA: TGTGCCAGCAGCGCCGGGGGGGGCTCTGGAAACACCATATATTTT. Based on the CDR3 plus reference TRBV9 and TRBJ1-3, the full variable domain is DSGVTQTPKHLITATGQRVTLRCSPRSGDLSVYWYQQSLDQGLQFLIQYYNGEERAKGNILERFSAQQFPDLHSELNLSSLELGDSALYFCASSAGGGSGNTIYFGEGSWLTVV.

The chain has TRBV6-5 and TRBJ2-2, with 9 bases identical to TRBD2. Unmatched junction bases numbered 3, after V lost 7 bases and J lost 0 bases. Germline CDR1 MNHEY, CDR2 SVGAGI. The CDR3 has 15 amino acids. CDR3 sequence reads: CASKRGAANTGELFF. CDR3 coding DNA: TGTGCCAGCAAGCGGGGGGCGGCGAACACCGGGGAGCTGTTTTTT.

This clone has more than one count but fewer than ten. The chain employs TRBV18 and TRBJ2-7; 8 nucleotides align to TRBD1. The CDR3 has 15 residues. Germline assignment: CDR1 KGHSH and CDR2 LQKENI. V lost 3 bases, J lost 6 bases, and 10 bases stayed unmatched. The CDR3 sequence is CASSPVETGEREQYF. The DNA of the CDR3 is TGTGCCAGCTCACCCGTTGAGACAGGGGAGCGCGAGCAGTACTTC.

The V call is TRBV5-6, the J call TRBJ2-3; 7 bases align to TRBD2. The CDR3 length is 17 residues. Germline V gene sequence: CDR1 SGHDT, CDR2 YYEEEE. Trimming removed 0 bases from V and 0 bases from J; junction bases left unmatched: 7. CDR3 sequence (DNA): TGTGCCAGCAGCTTGGTCGGGGGGTGGGGCAGCACAGATACGCAGTATTTT. It translates to CASSLVGGWGSTDTQYF. Full variable domain (rest looked up from reference TRBV5-6 and TRBJ2-3): DAGVTQSPTHLIKTRGQQVTLRCSPKSGHDTVSWYQQALGQGPQFIFQYYEEEERQRGNFPDRFSGHQFPNYSSELNVNALLLGDSALYLCASSLVGGWGSTDTQYFGPGTRLTVL.

The chain links TRBV11-2 to TRBJ2-7; TRBD1 might be the D (7 bases). Trimming left V 4 bases short and J 6 bases short, with 13 bases between. This CDR3 is 13 amino acids long. Looked up from germline, CDR1 is SGHAT and CDR2 is FQNNGV. The CDR3 loop reads CASSSTGRGEQYF. CDR3 sequence (DNA): TGTGCCAGCAGCTCGACAGGGCGGGGCGAGCAGTACTTC.

Only a few counts were recorded for this clone. The gene calls are TRBV7-9 and TRBJ2-7; 7 nucleotides line up with TRBD1. CDR1 and CDR2 (germline): SEHNR, FQNEAQ (reference sequence). The CDR3 is 14 amino acids. V was clipped by 4 bases and J by 2 bases; unmatched bases: 5. The CDR3 nucleotides are TGTGCCAGCAGCTCCCGGACAGGCCCCTACGAGCAGTACTTC. Translated: CASSSRTGPYEQYF.

The genes are TRBV2 and TRBJ2-1; TRBD2 matches at 10 bases. CDR3 length equals 16 residues. The V segment lost 2 bases and the J segment 8 bases; nucleotides outside the gene matches: 9. Germline CDR1 reads SNHLY; CDR2 reads FYNNEI. In nucleotides, the CDR3 is TGTGCCAGCAGTGAATGGCGTAGCGGGGGGCGGGATGAGCAGTTCTTC. It is translated as CASSEWRSGGRDEQFF.

The V call is TRBV29-1, the J call TRBJ2-7; 9 nucleotides line up with TRBD1. The CDR3 consists of 17 residues. Germline loops: CDR1 SQVTM, CDR2 ANQGSEA. V lost 0 bases, J lost 3 bases, and 12 bases stayed unmatched. The CDR3 is CSVEDIIPGQGLYEQYF. The CDR3 DNA is TGCAGCGTTGAAGATATTATCCCGGGACAGGGTCTCTACGAGCAGTACTTC.

This chain links TRBV5-6 with TRBJ2-5, with D possibly matching TRBD1 (6 bases). The germline gives CDR1 SGHDT, CDR2 YYEEEE. The CDR3 covers 16 residues. V lost 3 bases, J lost 3 bases, and 18 bases lay in between. CDR3 sequence: CASSSVSRGLEETQYF. In DNA, the CDR3 is TGTGCCAGCAGCTCGGTGAGCAGGGGATTGGAAGAGACCCAGTACTTC. Supplemented by reference TRBV5-6 and TRBJ2-5, the full variable domain reads DAGVTQSPTHLIKTRGQQVTLRCSPKSGHDTVSWYQQALGQGPQFIFQYYEEEERQRGNFPDRFSGHQFPNYSSELNVNALLLGDSALYLCASSSVSRGLEETQYFGPGTRLLVL.

The CDR3 spells CASRNRARGYTF. The CDR3 DNA reads TGTGCCAGTCGTAACAGGGCCCGTGGCTACACCTTC. The gene calls are TRBV25-1 and TRBJ1-2, with D possibly TRBD1 on 6 matching bases. The V gene's germline CDR1 is MGHDK and CDR2 SYGVNS. The length of the CDR3 is 12 residues. The ends were cut back, 9 bases at V and 7 bases at J, with 15 bases in the middle.

Written as DNA, the CDR3 is TGTGCCAGCAGCCTCCTAGCGGGGGGCCCCACAGATACGCAGTATTTT. The encoded protein is CASSLLAGGPTDTQYF. The gene calls are TRBV5-4 and TRBJ2-3; 11 nucleotides match TRBD2. Germline V gives CDR1 SGHNT, CDR2 YYREEE (reference sequence). V shed 4 bases, J shed 2 bases, and the junction held 6 bases outside the gene matches. This CDR3 spans 16 amino acids.

CDR3 region: CASSLAGWGGNYGYTF. The DNA of the CDR3 is TGTGCCAGCAGCTTGGCCGGCTGGGGAGGGAATTATGGCTACACCTTC. The chain couples TRBV5-6 to TRBJ1-2, with no clear D. Trimming took off 0 bases at V and 5 bases at J, with 17 bases between the two ends. Per the germline V gene, CDR1 is SGHDT and CDR2 is YYEEEE. The CDR3 is 16 amino acids.

J is TRBJ2-1 and V is TRBV5-6; D is perhaps TRBD1 (6 bases). CDR1 and CDR2 (germline): SGHDT, YYEEEE. The CDR3 consists of 13 residues. Trimming removed 5 bases at V and 7 bases at J, with 13 bases between. In nucleotides, the CDR3 is TGTGCCAGCAGTATTACAGGGCCGAATGAGCAGTTCTTC. Its translation is CASSITGPNEQFF.

This clone has only a few counts. The rearrangement links TRBV6-5 to TRBJ1-2; 7 nucleotides agree with TRBD1. The junction had 6 bases not matched to a gene; V was cut back by 7 bases and J by 4 bases. This CDR3 is 13 amino acids long. Germline lookup yields CDR1 MNHEY and CDR2 SVGAGI. In DNA form, the CDR3 reads TGTGCCAGCACAAGACAGGGTGGCTATGGCTACACCTTC. This codes for CASTRQGGYGYTF.

This clone was detected only once. This chain joins TRBV15 and TRBJ1-1; TRBD1 matches 11 bases. From germline, CDR1 is LNHNV and CDR2 YYDKDF (reference sequence). Trimming removed 7 bases from V and 0 bases from J; junction bases left unmatched: 10. The length of the CDR3 is 17 residues. DNA of the CDR3: TGTGCCACCACGACCTCCGGACAGGGGGCTATGAACACTGAAGCTTTCTTT. It yields the protein CATTTSGQGAMNTEAFF.

The V call is TRBV25-1, the J call TRBJ2-3; 12 bases agree with TRBD2. The V and J ends lost 5 bases and 2 bases, in that order; junction bases with no gene match: 5. The CDR3 spans 16 residues. CDR1 is MGHDK and CDR2 is SYGVNS in the germline V gene. The DNA for the CDR3 is TGTGCCAGCAGTACTACTAGCGGGGGGTTCACAGATACGCAGTATTTT. It translates to CASSTTSGGFTDTQYF.